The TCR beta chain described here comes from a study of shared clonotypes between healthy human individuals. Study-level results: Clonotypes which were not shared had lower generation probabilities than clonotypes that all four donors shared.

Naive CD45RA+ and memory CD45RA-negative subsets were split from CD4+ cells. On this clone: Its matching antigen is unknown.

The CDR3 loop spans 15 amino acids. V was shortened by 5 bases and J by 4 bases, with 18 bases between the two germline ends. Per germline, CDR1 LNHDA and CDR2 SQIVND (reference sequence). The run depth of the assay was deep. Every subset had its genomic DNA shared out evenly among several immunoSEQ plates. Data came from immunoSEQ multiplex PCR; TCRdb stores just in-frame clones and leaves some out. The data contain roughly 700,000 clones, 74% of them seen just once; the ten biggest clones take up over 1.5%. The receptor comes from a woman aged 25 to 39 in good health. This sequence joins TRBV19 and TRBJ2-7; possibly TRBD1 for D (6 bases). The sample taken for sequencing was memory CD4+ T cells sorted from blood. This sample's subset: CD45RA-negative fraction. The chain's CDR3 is CASSPRRGDLYEQYF. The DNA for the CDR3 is TGTGCCAGTAGTCCCCGCAGGGGTGATCTTTACGAGCAGTACTTC.